One and the same sample provided the 31 T cell receptor beta chains below, sequenced in a study of T cells in Graves' hyperthyroidism and ophthalmopathy. Amplification of TCR beta CDR3 regions was performed using RNA transcripts as template. Initially, a first-round RT-PCR of the TCR CDR3 employed the HTBI primer set. TCRdb reprocessed the multiplex PCR reads with MiXCR, giving one entry per CDR3 protein. The sample holds about 480,000 distinct CDR3 sequences, roughly an eighth seen once. The sequenced sample was blood. The receptors come from a woman aged 18-29 years with Graves' hyperthyroidism.

In this sample, this clonotype turned up many times. The V call is TRBV14, the J call TRBJ1-1; D possibly corresponds to TRBD1 (6 bases). From germline, CDR1 is SGHDN and CDR2 FVKESK. There are 14 residues in the CDR3. Trimming took off 3 bases at V and 3 bases at J, with 11 bases between the two ends. The CDR3 DNA reads TGTGCCAGCAGCCATCTAAACAGGGACACTGAAGCTTTCTTT. Encoded protein: CASSHLNRDTEAFF. Full variable domain (missing parts from reference TRBV14 and TRBJ1-1): EAGVTQFPSHSVIEKGQTVTLRCDPISGHDNLYWYRRVMGKEIKFLLHFVKESKQDESGMPNNRFLAERTGGTYSTLKVQPAELEDSGVYFCASSHLNRDTEAFFGQGTRLTVV.

This clonotype has more than one count but fewer than ten. The chain recombines TRBV15 with TRBJ2-3; the D is unclear. CDR3 length: 12 amino acids. V was shortened by 4 bases and J by 2 bases, with 4 bases between the two germline ends. The germline V gene encodes CDR1 LNHNV and CDR2 YYDKDF (reference sequence). CDR3 amino acids: CATSKITDTQYF. In nucleotides, the CDR3 is TGTGCCACCAGCAAAATCACAGATACGCAGTATTTT.

This clonotype was seen many times. The rearrangement uses TRBV20-1 and TRBJ2-7; D ambiguous. Germline V lookup: CDR1 DFQATT, CDR2 SNEGSKA (reference sequence). With 5 bases removed from V and 4 bases from J, the gap between germline ends came to 21 bases. The CDR3 has 15 residues. This chain's CDR3 is CSAVSGTSDPYEQYF. CDR3 nucleotides: TGCAGTGCTGTCTCTGGAACATCCGATCCATACGAGCAGTACTTC.

This clonotype was found a few times. The junction shows a germline mismatch at one end, possibly a read error. The chain has TRBV13 and TRBJ2-1; TRBD2 is a possible D gene (5 bases). The V gene's germline CDR1 is PRHDT and CDR2 FYEKMQ (reference sequence). The CDR3 covers 14 residues. CDR3 amino acids: CASSQAAGSYEQFF. The CDR3 bases are TGCGCCAGCAGCCAAGCGGCCGGTTCCTATGAGCAGTTCTTC. The full variable domain, completed using reference TRBV13 and TRBJ2-1, is AAGVIQSPRHLIKEKRETATLKCYPIPRHDTVYWYQQGPGQDPQFLISFYEKMQSDKGSIPDRFSAQQFSDYHSELNMSSLELGDSALYFCASSQAAGSYEQFFGPGTRLTVL.

In this sample, this clonotype turned up many times. V gene TRBV9 combines with J gene TRBJ2-2; maybe TRBD1 (5 bases). Germline CDR1 is SGDLS and CDR2 is YYNGEE. The CDR3 has 17 amino acids. Trimming took off 4 bases at V and 4 bases at J, with 20 bases between the two ends. The DNA for the CDR3 is TGTGCCAGCAGCCCTCCCCAGGGATATTCGACCACCGGGGAGCTGTTTTTT. Translation: CASSPPQGYSTTGELFF.

This clonotype was seen a handful of times. The gene calls are TRBV6-2 or TRBV6-3 and TRBJ2-3; no clear D. Germline V CDR1 and CDR2: MNHEY, SVGEGT. V was trimmed by 7 bases and J by 1 base, leaving 9 bases between them. The CDR3 spans 13 residues. In DNA, the CDR3 is TGTGCCAGCACCGAAAGTGGCACAGATACGCAGTATTTT. Amino acids: CASTESGTDTQYF.

In this sample, this clonotype turned up a few times. The chain employs TRBV19 and TRBJ2-2, with D perhaps TRBD1 (6 bases). Germline-derived CDR1 and CDR2 are LNHDA and SQIVND (reference sequence). Trimming shortened V by 0 bases and J by 3 bases, and 14 bases separated the two germline ends. The CDR3 spans 17 residues. The CDR3 spells CASSIDGSRGDTGELFF. The DNA for the CDR3 is TGTGCCAGTAGTATAGATGGGTCCAGGGGAGACACCGGGGAGCTGTTTTTT. Using reference TRBV19 and TRBJ2-2 for the parts outside the CDR3, the full variable domain is DGGITQSPKYLFRKEGQNVTLSCEQNLNHDAMYWYRQDPGQGLRLIYYSQIVNDFQKGDIAEGYSVSREKKESFPLTVTSAQKNPTAFYLCASSIDGSRGDTGELFFGEGSRLTVL.

This clonotype was counted many times. V and J are TRBV24-1 and TRBJ2-7; the match to TRBD1 covers 10 bases. V gave up 1 base and J gave up 5 bases; unmatched junction bases: 4. Germline V gives CDR1 KGHDR, CDR2 SFDVKD. CDR3 size: 15 residues. The CDR3 sequence is CATSDFRDRGNEQYF. In DNA, the CDR3 is TGTGCCACCAGTGATTTTAGGGACAGGGGAAACGAGCAGTACTTC.

The chain joins TRBV20-1 to TRBJ1-1, with 7 bases identical to TRBD1. The germline V gene has CDR1 DFQATT and CDR2 SNEGSKA (reference sequence). This CDR3 contains 15 residues. V lost 1 base to trimming and J lost 10 bases; unmatched junction nucleotides: 15. The DNA for the CDR3 is TGCAGTGCTAGAGTTCCGACAGGGCTCGGGCGGAGAGCTTTCTTT. Its translation is CSARVPTGLGRRAFF.

Many counts were recorded for this clonotype. The rearrangement joins TRBV5-8 to TRBJ2-7, with 9 bases matching TRBD2. Germline V gene lookup returns CDR1 SGHTS and CDR2 YDEGEE. After removal of 5 bases from V and 5 bases from J, the junction contained 5 bases not matched to a gene. This CDR3 has 13 residues. This CDR3 reads CASRLAGVNEQYF. The CDR3 DNA follows: TGTGCCAGCAGGTTAGCGGGAGTTAACGAGCAGTACTTC.

This clonotype came up many times. The chain has TRBV11-3 and TRBJ1-1; D might be TRBD1 (5 bases). The germline CDR1 and CDR2 sequences are SGHNT and YENEEA. This CDR3 region has 14 residues. V gave up 4 bases and J gave up 3 bases, with 12 bases separating them. CDR3 sequence (DNA): TGTGCCAGCAGCTCAGGGAATCGCGACACTGAAGCTTTCTTT. Its protein is CASSSGNRDTEAFF.

This clonotype was recorded many times. V is TRBV5-1 and J is TRBJ1-4; 7 bases fit TRBD1. The CDR3 extends over 16 amino acids. J was trimmed by 3 bases and V by 4 bases; bases with no gene match: 9. From germline, CDR1 is SGHRS and CDR2 YFSETQ. CDR3 nucleotide sequence: TGCGCCAGCAGCCGTAGCGGGACAGACTCTAATGAAAAACTGTTTTTT. Encoded protein: CASSRSGTDSNEKLFF.

This clonotype has only a few counts. This chain uses TRBV4-1 with TRBJ2-3; 12 nucleotides agree with TRBD2. The V gene end was trimmed by 4 bases and the J gene end by 6 bases; junction bases not matched to a gene: 2. Germline loops: CDR1 MGHRA, CDR2 YSYEKL. The CDR3 contains 14 residues. The CDR3 DNA reads TGCGCCAGCAGCCGGACTAGCGGGATTGATACGCAGTATTTT. It encodes CASSRTSGIDTQYF.

This clonotype was counted at least ten times. This chain uses TRBV2 with TRBJ2-1; D unresolved. Germline CDR1 reads SNHLY; CDR2 reads FYNNEI. This CDR3 has 14 amino acids. V dropped 7 bases and J dropped 4 bases, with 14 bases sitting between them. The CDR3 bases are TGTGCCAGCATCTTCCCGGACGGGTACAATGAGCAGTTCTTC. Its translation is CASIFPDGYNEQFF.

The chain has TRBV6-1 and TRBJ1-1; no definite D call. The CDR3 is 17 amino acids. CDR1 and CDR2 (germline): MNHNS, SASEGT. V lost 11 bases to trimming and J lost 1 base, with 26 bases between them. The CDR3 reads CAGRGWPKRGENTEAFF. Written as DNA, the CDR3 is TGTGCCGGACGTGGGTGGCCGAAACGAGGTGAGAACACTGAAGCTTTCTTT.

This clonotype was observed many times. The CDR3, as DNA: TGTGCCAGCAGCTTAGATTGGGCGGAGACCCAGTACTTC. Amino acids: CASSLDWAETQYF. The gene calls are TRBV11-3 and TRBJ2-5; D gene uncertain. This CDR3 is 13 amino acids long. V lost 0 bases and J lost 5, with 7 bases in between. Germline V gene lookup returns CDR1 SGHNT and CDR2 YENEEA. Full variable domain (remainder filled in from reference TRBV11-3 and TRBJ2-5): EAGVVQSPRYKIIEKKQPVAFWCNPISGHNTLYWYLQNLGQGPELLIRYENEEAVDDSQLPKDRFSAERLKGVDSTLKIQPAELGDSAVYLCASSLDWAETQYFGPGTRLLVL.

This clonotype was recorded many times. The V gene is TRBV19, the J gene TRBJ1-1; D not resolved. Germline V CDR1 and CDR2: LNHDA, SQIVND (reference sequence). This CDR3 comprises 13 residues. Trimming removed 7 bases from V and 1 base from J, with 10 bases in between. Here the CDR3 DNA reads TGTGCCAGTATGGGAGGGTCGAACACTGAAGCTTTCTTT. Its protein product is CASMGGSNTEAFF.

The chain couples TRBV20-1 to TRBJ2-3, with 9 bases that match TRBD2. This CDR3 contains 15 residues. V lost 1 base and J lost 4; bases outside the gene matches: 6. CDR1 and CDR2 (germline): DFQATT, SNEGSKA (reference sequence). CDR3 in DNA: TGCAGTGCTAGAGGGGGGGCTAGCGGGGCAGATACGCAGTATTTT. Translating it yields CSARGGASGADTQYF.

This clonotype was found a few times. The chain has TRBV6-1 and TRBJ1-5; weak D call: TRBD1 (5 bases). The CDR3 runs to 16 residues. V was pared by 6 bases and J by 0 bases, with 15 bases between. Looked up from germline, CDR1 is MNHNS and CDR2 is SASEGT. The chain's CDR3 is CASRADSIYSNQPQHF. The CDR3 DNA is TGTGCCAGCAGAGCCGACAGTATTTATAGCAATCAGCCCCAGCATTTT.

At least ten counts were recorded for this clonotype. The V call is TRBV2, the J call TRBJ1-1; D unresolved. The CDR3 length is 12 residues. CDR1 and CDR2 (germline): SNHLY, FYNNEI. Trimming took 4 bases from V and 8 from J, leaving 11 bases between them. The CDR3 DNA is TGTGCCAGCAGTGGGGCAGGCAAAGAAGCTTTCTTT. Protein: CASSGAGKEAFF.

In this sample, this clonotype turned up many times. This chain connects TRBV10-3 to TRBJ2-1; 11 positions agree with TRBD2. The CDR3 spans 15 residues. Germline CDR1 is ENHRY and CDR2 is SYGVKD. Trimming took 4 bases from V and 6 from J; bases not matched to a gene: 5. The CDR3 reads CAISGTSGPGNEQFF. The CDR3 DNA reads as TGTGCCATCAGTGGGACTAGCGGGCCCGGCAATGAGCAGTTCTTC.

This clonotype was counted between two and nine times. This sequence joins TRBV5-1 and TRBJ1-1, with TRBD1 as a possible D gene (6 bases). Germline CDR1 is SGHRS and CDR2 is YFSETQ. With 0 bases removed from V and 3 bases from J, the gap between germline ends came to 12 bases. CDR3 size: 15 residues. The CDR3 DNA reads as TGCGCCAGCAGCTTGGTGCCACAGGGAGACACTGAAGCTTTCTTT. Translating gives CASSLVPQGDTEAFF.

Only a few counts were recorded for this clonotype. The gene calls are TRBV7-9 and TRBJ2-2; 11 bases map to TRBD1. Germline CDR1 is SEHNR and CDR2 is FQNEAQ (reference sequence). This CDR3 spans 14 amino acids. V dropped 3 bases and J dropped 6; count of bases not matched to a gene: 0. The CDR3 is CASSLGQGAGELFF. CDR3 nucleotide sequence: TGTGCCAGCAGCTTGGGACAGGGGGCCGGGGAGCTGTTTTTT.

This clonotype was counted at least ten times. The chain links TRBV11-1 to TRBJ2-1, with 12 bases that match TRBD2. Germline V gene data show CDR1 as SGHAT and CDR2 as FQDESV (reference sequence). V shed 8 bases, J shed 11 bases, and the junction held 22 bases outside the gene matches. There are 18 residues in the CDR3. The CDR3 reads CASRARTGLAGSLIKQFF. The CDR3 DNA sequence: TGTGCCAGCCGAGCCAGGACAGGACTAGCGGGAAGCCTAATAAAGCAGTTCTTC.

This clonotype occurred many times. V is TRBV7-3 and J is TRBJ2-1; TRBD2 agrees at 11 bases. The germline V gene has CDR1 SGHTA and CDR2 FQGTGA. V gave up 5 bases and J gave up 7 bases; unmatched junction bases: 13. This CDR3 region has 17 residues. CDR3 sequence (DNA): TGTGCCAGCAGCCCTCATCCGGGACTAGCGGCGGGAAATGAGCAGTTCTTC. Encoded protein: CASSPHPGLAAGNEQFF.

This clonotype was detected many times. This chain uses TRBV10-3 with TRBJ2-1; no clear D. Germline loops: CDR1 ENHRY, CDR2 SYGVKD. Trimming shortened V by 5 bases and J by 0 bases, and 14 bases separated the two germline ends. There are 16 residues in the CDR3. The CDR3: CAISREDASSYNEQFF. Written as DNA, the CDR3 is TGTGCCATCAGTCGTGAGGACGCGAGCTCCTACAATGAGCAGTTCTTC.

The gene calls are TRBV3-1 and TRBJ2-5; tentative D call: TRBD2 (5 bases). The germline V gene encodes CDR1 LGHDT and CDR2 YNNKEL (reference sequence). The V gene lost 4 bases and the J gene lost 3 bases, with 21 bases spanning the gap. This CDR3 is built from 17 residues. CDR3 nucleotides: TGTGCCAGCAGCCCCCGACGGGAACTAGGAATTGAAGAGACCCAGTACTTC. It specifies CASSPRRELGIEETQYF.

Ten or more counts support this clonotype. The CDR3 is CSAGTSGRKYDHEQYF. CDR3 coding DNA: TGCAGTGCTGGGACTAGCGGGAGGAAATATGACCACGAGCAGTACTTC. The rearrangement links TRBV20-1 to TRBJ2-7; 15 nucleotides match TRBD2. The length of the CDR3 is 16 residues. Germline CDR1 and CDR2: DFQATT and SNEGSKA (reference sequence). The V gene end was trimmed by 5 bases and the J gene end by 5 bases; junction bases not matched to a gene: 10.

The chain combines TRBV6-1 with TRBJ2-3; 7 nucleotides line up with TRBD2. V gave up 6 bases and J gave up 8 bases; unmatched junction bases: 5. This CDR3 comprises 12 residues. CDR1 is MNHNS and CDR2 is SASEGT in the germline V gene. The CDR3 region has the DNA TGTGCCAGCAGCCGGCCGGGGGGTACGCAGTATTTT. Its translation: CASSRPGGTQYF.

This clonotype occurred many times. This chain uses TRBV30 with TRBJ2-7, with 9 bases aligning to TRBD1. Losses at the gene ends were 6 bases for V and 4 bases for J; bases not matched to a gene: 7. Germline CDR1 GTSNPN, CDR2 SVGIG (reference sequence). The CDR3 is 13 amino acids. The DNA of the CDR3 is TGTGCCTGCCAGTGGGACAGGGTTTACGAGCAGTACTTC. Residues: CACQWDRVYEQYF.

The gene calls are TRBV20-1 and TRBJ2-3, with 7 bases that match TRBD2. The CDR3 contains 16 residues. From germline, CDR1 is DFQATT and CDR2 SNEGSKA (reference sequence). J was trimmed by 4 bases and V by 3 bases; bases with no gene match: 13. The CDR3 nucleotides read TGCAGTGCTAGGGGCCTTGGGGCGGGAGAGGCAGATACGCAGTATTTT. This translates into CSARGLGAGEADTQYF.